This T cell receptor (beta chain) was found in a study of preoperative IRX-2 immunotherapy in early breast cancer. The CDR3 length is 14 residues. With 0 bases removed from V and 7 bases from J, the gap between germline ends came to 11 bases. Germline CDR1 reads SGDLS; CDR2 reads YYNGEE. Treatment reported: preoperative locoregional IRX-2 cytokine immunotherapy. Patients received preoperative, locoregional IRX-2 cytokine immunotherapy in a phase Ib study. Produced via immunoSEQ multiplex PCR; TCRdb's table is partial and in-frame only. This sample yields 40,000 or so clones, of which approximately 94% are seen a single time; around 1.6% belongs to the top ten.

The V and J genes are TRBV9 and TRBJ1-3; D remains unclear. The sequence came from a human donor with breast cancer. The sample here was tumor tissue, taken after IRX-2 immunotherapy. The CDR3 sequence: CASSVDHSPNTIYF. The CDR3 nucleotides read TGTGCCAGCAGCGTAGACCACAGTCCGAACACCATATATTTT.